The rows below give T cell receptor beta chains drawn from one sample of a study of cytomegalovirus exposure and HLA in healthy donors. Generated by immunoSEQ multiplex PCR, the TCRdb table keeps only in-frame clones and is missing some. The sample contains around 160,000 clones, roughly 80% of which appear only once. The source material was PBMCs. Receptors originate from a human donor in good health. The CDR3 runs from the conserved cysteine through the conserved F or W. The D gene is left open where the match is weak. Clone size appears in some rows only: once, few, many, or a class for an expanded clone.

D	V	size	J	DNA	CDR3
NA	TRBV7-9	NA	TRBJ2-5	TGTGCCAGCAGCTCACGACTAAAACAGGGTATGGAGACCCAGTACTTC	CASSSRLKQGMETQYF
NA	TRBV7-2	NA	TRBJ2-7	TGTGCCAGCAGCATAACTACGGGACACCCCTACGAGCAGTACTTC	CASSITTGHPYEQYF
NA	TRBV7-2	NA	TRBJ1-5	TGTGCCAGCAGCTTCAGGGGTAACCAGCCCCAGCATTTT	CASSFRGNQPQHF
TRBD1	TRBV6-1	NA	TRBJ1-4	TGTGCCACCCAGGATACAGGGGATAGGGAAAAACTGTTTTTT	CATQDTGDREKLFF
TRBD2	TRBV4-3	NA	TRBJ2-7	TGCGCCAGCAGCCAAGGGGCAGCGGGGGGGCGGGAGCAGTACTTC	CASSQGAAGGREQYF
NA	TRBV12-5	few	TRBJ1-5	TGTGCTAGTGGTTCGACAGGTAGCAATCAGCCCCAGCATTTT	CASGSTGSNQPQHF
TRBD1	TRBV15	NA	TRBJ2-7	TGTGCCACCAGCAGAGAATGGCTGGGGGCCAGGGGGATTTACGAGCAGTACTTC	CATSREWLGARGIYEQYF
TRBD1	TRBV5-1	NA	TRBJ1-1	TGCGCCAGCAGCGTAACCCCGGGACAGGGGCACACTGAAGCTTTCTTT	CASSVTPGQGHTEAFF
NA	TRBV2	few	TRBJ1-5	TGTGCCAGCAGCAGCGGACAGCTATACAATCAGCCCCAGCATTTT	CASSSGQLYNQPQHF
TRBD1	TRBV5-1	NA	TRBJ2-6	TGCGCCAGCAGCGACAGGGTAGGTGGGGCCAACGTCCTGACTTTC	CASSDRVGGANVLTF
NA	TRBV29-1	NA	TRBJ2-7	TGCAGCGTTCTTTCCCCGGTTAACTACGAGCAGTACTTC	CSVLSPVNYEQYF
TRBD2	TRBV5-1	NA	TRBJ2-1	TGCGCCAGCAGCTTGACTTCGGGAGGGGGGAACAATGAGCAGTTCTTC	CASSLTSGGGNNEQFF
TRBD1	TRBV18	NA	TRBJ1-1	TGTGCCAGCTCACCCTGGACAGGCGAGGACACTGAAGCTTTCTTT	CASSPWTGEDTEAFF
NA	TRBV14	NA	TRBJ2-7	TGTGCCAGCAGTCGTCAACGGGTCTACGAGCAGTACTTC	CASSRQRVYEQYF
NA	TRBV12-5	once	TRBJ1-2	TGTGCTAGTGGTTTGGGGTATTTGGTCAACTATGGCTACCCCTTC	CASGLGYLVNYGYPF
NA	TRBV7-2	NA	TRBJ2-7	TGTGCCAGCAGCTTTGGCAGTTCCTACGAGCAGTACTTC	CASSFGSSYEQYF
NA	TRBV7-9	NA	TRBJ1-2	TGTGCCAGCAGCTTAGTGGCAGGGGAAGGCTACACCTTC	CASSLVAGEGYTF
TRBD1	TRBV6-6	NA	TRBJ2-7	TGTGCCAGCAGCGGACAGGGGGGCCACGAGCAGTACTTC	CASSGQGGHEQYF
NA	TRBV6-1	NA	TRBJ1-5	TGTGCCACCAAGAGGGAGAGCAATCAGCCCCAGCATTTT	CATKRESNQPQHF
TRBD2	TRBV11-3	NA	TRBJ2-2	TGTGCCAGCAGCTCCGGACTAGCGGGGGCCGGAACCGGGGAGCTGTTTTTT	CASSSGLAGAGTGELFF
TRBD1	TRBV5-1	NA	TRBJ1-6	TGCGCCAGCAGCCCCGGGACAGATAATTCACCCCTCCACTTT	CASSPGTDNSPLHF
TRBD1	TRBV10-3	NA	TRBJ1-2	TGTGCCATCAGTGAGTCGAGCACAGGGGGGAGAGGCTACACCTTC	CAISESSTGGRGYTF
NA	TRBV6-6	once	TRBJ1-4	TGTGCCAGCAGTTCCAAGGACAGTGTTAGTGAAAAACTGTTTTTT	CASSSKDSVSEKLFF
NA	TRBV28	NA	TRBJ1-3	TGTGCCAGCAGCCCTGGCGCTTTTTGGGACACCCCCTCTGGAAACACCATATATTTT	CASSPGAFWDTPSGNTIYF
NA	TRBV5-1	once	TRBJ2-3	TGCGCCAGCAGTGCGGTAGGTACAGATACGCAGTATTTT	CASSAVGTDTQYF
NA	TRBV27	NA	TRBJ1-1	TGTGCCAGCAGTAGAGGGAGCACTGAAGCTTTCTTT	CASSRGSTEAFF
TRBD1	TRBV6-6	NA	TRBJ1-6	TGTGCCAGCAGTTACGATGGGACAGGGGGATCACCCCTCCACTTT	CASSYDGTGGSPLHF
NA	TRBV7-9	NA	TRBJ1-1	TGTGCCAGCAGCCAGGGGAACACTGAAGCTTTCTTT	CASSQGNTEAFF
NA	TRBV15	NA	TRBJ2-7	TGTGCCACCAGCAGAGTGGCGGGGCGCTACGAGCAGTACTTC	CATSRVAGRYEQYF
TRBD1	TRBV6-6	NA	TRBJ2-7	TGTGCCAGCAGTTCATACAGGGGGTCCCACGAGCAGTACTTC	CASSSYRGSHEQYF
NA	TRBV7-9	NA	TRBJ2-7	TGTGCCAGCAGCTCCGGACTTTCCTACGAGCAGTACTTC	CASSSGLSYEQYF
TRBD1	TRBV18	NA	TRBJ2-7	TGTGCCAGCTCACCAGGCCTTGTAGGGGGCGACGAGCAGTACTTC	CASSPGLVGGDEQYF
TRBD2	TRBV19	few	TRBJ2-3	TGTGCCAGTAGTATTTGGGGGGGGATTAGCACAGATACGCAGTATTTT	CASSIWGGISTDTQYF
NA	TRBV7-7	few	TRBJ2-2	TGTGCCAGCAGCTTAGAGGAGGTATCCGGGGAGCTGTTTTTT	CASSLEEVSGELFF
TRBD2	TRBV29-1	once	TRBJ2-5	TGCAGCGTTGAAGGACGGGGGGTAGAGACCCAGTACTTC	CSVEGRGVETQYF
TRBD2	TRBV6-6	NA	TRBJ2-2	TGTGCCAGCAGCCCCTTGGGACTAGCAGGCGGGGAGCTGTTTTTT	CASSPLGLAGGELFF
TRBD2	TRBV5-6	NA	TRBJ2-5	TGTGCCAGCAGCCCATCATACGGGGGGCAAGAGACCCAGTACTTC	CASSPSYGGQETQYF
TRBD1	TRBV7-6	NA	TRBJ2-1	TGTGCCAGCAGCTTAGGGGGACAGGTCTACAATGAGCAGTTCTTC	CASSLGGQVYNEQFF
NA	TRBV6-5	once	TRBJ1-6	TGTGCCAGCCAGGGGATTGATTCACCCCTCCACTTT	CASQGIDSPLHF
NA	TRBV7-9	NA	TRBJ2-2	TGTGCCAGCAGCCATGGGGGGTACACCGGGGAGCTGTTTTTT	CASSHGGYTGELFF
TRBD2	TRBV5-1	NA	TRBJ2-3	TGCGCCAGCAGTCAACTAGCGGGGGGCCCCACAGATACGCAGTATTTT	CASSQLAGGPTDTQYF
NA	TRBV19	NA	TRBJ1-5	TGTGCCAGTAGTATAGAGCGCGGGAACAATCAGCCCCAGCATTTT	CASSIERGNNQPQHF
TRBD1	TRBV6-5	NA	TRBJ2-1	TGTGCCAGCAGTTACGGCAGGGGGAGTAGCAATGAGCAGTTCTTC	CASSYGRGSSNEQFF
TRBD1	TRBV2	NA	TRBJ1-2	TGTGCCAGCAGCGTGGACAGGGGTCGAATGAGGGGTGGCTACACCTTC	CASSVDRGRMRGGYTF